This T cell receptor (beta chain) was found in a study of shared clonotypes between healthy human individuals. Study-level results: Generation probability values for non-shared clonotypes were lower than those for clonotypes shared by all four donors.

The method was immunoSEQ multiplex PCR; TCRdb's version includes in-frame clones alone and lacks a portion of them. The repertoire holds some 1.5 million clones, with around 98% as singletons. Germline V gene sequence: CDR1 MNHNS, CDR2 SASEGT. The ends were cut back, 5 bases at V and 9 bases at J, with 8 bases in the middle. The CDR3 sequence is 11 residues long. Note on this clone: Antigen: not known.

The V gene is TRBV6-1, the J gene TRBJ2-1; tentatively, D is TRBD2 (7 bases). Sequences were obtained from naive CD4+ T cells sorted from blood. This sample's subset: CD45RA+ positively selected. The source of this sequence is a man between 25 and 39 years old in good health. This CDR3 is CASSRGGEQFF. The CDR3 DNA sequence: TGTGCCAGCAGTAGGGGGGGTGAGCAGTTCTTC.